Below are 32 T cell receptor beta chains sequenced from a single sample in a study of shared clonotypes between healthy human individuals. The data were produced by immunoSEQ multiplex PCR, yet TCRdb's version contains in-frame clones alone and is incomplete. The table lists roughly 2.1 million clones, around 93% of them singletons. Terminally differentiated effector memory CD45RA+ cells were excluded from the naive CD8 cells, which were CD45RO-negative and positively selected for CCR7. Specimen: naive CD8+ T cells from PBMCs. The receptor set was obtained from a man aged 18-30 years in good health. Some clones in this sample may be carry-over from other donors' samples.

Concerning this clone itself: This specimen includes other DNA sequences encoding the same CDR3. The CDR3 is CASSLGAGSYNEQFF. The CDR3 bases are TGTGCCAGCAGCTTAGGTGCGGGCTCCTACAATGAGCAGTTCTTC. This chain joins TRBV11-2 and TRBJ2-1; D might be TRBD2 (5 bases). The V gene lost 1 base and the J gene lost 0 bases, with 7 bases spanning the gap. The CDR3 is made up of 15 amino acids. In germline, CDR1 is SGHAT, CDR2 FQNNGV.

This rearrangement joins TRBV28 to TRBJ2-7; D may be TRBD2 (7 bases). The CDR3 consists of 14 residues. Trimming took 5 bases from V and 2 from J, leaving 13 bases between them. The germline V gene has CDR1 MDHEN and CDR2 SYDVKM. DNA of the CDR3: TGTGCCAGCAGTCCCCCCGGGGGGCCCTACGAGCAGTACTTC. The encoded protein is CASSPPGGPYEQYF.

The chain couples TRBV4-1 to TRBJ2-7, with no clear D. Deletions cut 8 bases from V and 1 base from J, with 6 bases between. The germline CDR1 and CDR2 sequences are MGHRA and YSYEKL. The CDR3 is 11 amino acids. CDR3 DNA: TGCGCCAGCGCTTCGTCCTACGAGCAGTACTTC. Its translation is CASASSYEQYF.

The chain is built from TRBV5-6 and TRBJ2-3; D is ambiguous. Looked up from germline, CDR1 is SGHDT and CDR2 is YYEEEE. The CDR3 runs to 14 residues. The ends were cut back, 4 bases at V and 4 bases at J, with 13 bases in the middle. CDR3 protein: CASSPRPVSDTQYF. CDR3 coding DNA: TGTGCCAGCAGCCCACGTCCCGTATCAGATACGCAGTATTTT.

The genes are TRBV19 and TRBJ2-3; 9 nucleotides line up with TRBD2. Trimming at V came to 7 bases and at J to 5 bases, leaving 13 bases not matched to a gene. This CDR3 is built from 16 residues. Germline V gives CDR1 LNHDA, CDR2 SQIVND (reference sequence). In nucleotides, the CDR3 is TGTGCCAGTACCGGCGGGCGGGAGGGCCAAGTAGATACGCAGTATTTT. Protein sequence: CASTGGREGQVDTQYF.

This chain connects TRBV19 to TRBJ1-5; D uncertain. The CDR3 sequence is 15 residues long. Germline V gives CDR1 LNHDA, CDR2 SQIVND (reference sequence). The germline V and J ends were trimmed by 0 bases and 4 bases, with 10 bases remaining between them. CDR3 sequence reads: CASSIDTRQNQPQHF. The CDR3 nucleotides are TGTGCCAGTAGTATAGATACCCGGCAGAATCAGCCCCAGCATTTT. The full variable domain, its missing parts supplied by reference TRBV19 and TRBJ1-5, is DGGITQSPKYLFRKEGQNVTLSCEQNLNHDAMYWYRQDPGQGLRLIYYSQIVNDFQKGDIAEGYSVSREKKESFPLTVTSAQKNPTAFYLCASSIDTRQNQPQHFGDGTRLSIL.

V usage is TRBV5-1 and J usage is TRBJ1-1; D is perhaps TRBD1 (5 bases). CDR3 size: 13 residues. V lost 5 bases and J 5 bases, leaving 13 bases between the germline ends. The germline V gene has CDR1 SGHRS and CDR2 YFSETQ. The DNA of the CDR3 is TGCGCCAGCAGGGGTCAGGGTGAGACTGAAGCTTTCTTT. It translates to CASRGQGETEAFF. Full variable domain (outside the CDR3, taken from reference TRBV5-1 and TRBJ1-1): KAGVTQTPRYLIKTRGQQVTLSCSPISGHRSVSWYQQTPGQGLQFLFEYFSETQRNKGNFPGRFSGRQFSNSRSEMNVSTLELGDSALYLCASRGQGETEAFFGQGTRLTVV.

The CDR3 nucleotides read TGTGCCAGCAGTTGGGGGGGTCCCGCCGAGCAGTACTTC. It yields the protein CASSWGGPAEQYF. This chain uses TRBV27 with TRBJ2-7, with 7 bases matching TRBD2. The CDR3 runs 13 residues. The ends lost 4 bases at V and 6 bases at J; junction bases unmatched: 6. Germline CDR1 is MNHEY and CDR2 is SMNVEV (reference sequence).

This clone has just one count. The V gene is TRBV27, the J gene TRBJ1-4, with a possible D match to TRBD1 (5 bases). The CDR3 consists of 14 residues. From germline, CDR1 is MNHEY and CDR2 SMNVEV (reference sequence). Trimming stripped 5 bases from V and 4 bases from J, with 11 bases between. The DNA of the CDR3 is TGTGCCAGCAGTGGGGGACGGCTTAATGAAAAACTGTTTTTT. Translated, it gives CASSGGRLNEKLFF.

Of note for this clone: Given a far larger clone just one base away, this is likely a sequencing read error. This sample includes further DNA sequences coding for the same CDR3. The chain carries TRBV7-6 and TRBJ2-3; D ambiguous. This CDR3 is built from 12 residues. Germline V gives CDR1 SGHVS, CDR2 FNYEAQ. Trimming took 0 bases from V and 4 from J, leaving 2 bases between them. In DNA, the CDR3 is TGTGCCAGCAGCTTAGCGGCAGATACGCAGTATTTT. This gives the protein CASSLAADTQYF. Full variable domain (remainder filled in from reference TRBV7-6 and TRBJ2-3): GAGVSQSPRYKVTKRGQDVALRCDPISGHVSLYWYRQALGQGPEFLTYFNYEAQQDKSGLPNDRFSAERPEGSISTLTIQRTEQRDSAMYRCASSLAADTQYFGPGTRLTVL.

The chain recombines TRBV19 with TRBJ2-1; D uncertain. CDR1 LNHDA and CDR2 SQIVND come from the germline V gene (reference sequence). V lost 1 base, J lost 5 bases, and 12 bases lay in between. The CDR3 spans 15 residues. This chain's CDR3 is CASSIGHYSNNEQFF. The DNA of the CDR3 is TGTGCCAGTAGTATAGGGCATTATTCAAACAATGAGCAGTTCTTC.

V and J are TRBV4-3 and TRBJ2-3, with 8 bases lining up with TRBD1. Unmatched junction bases numbered 4, after V lost 3 bases and J lost 2 bases. From germline, CDR1 is LGHNA and CDR2 YSLEER. This CDR3 is 15 amino acids long. CDR3 loop: CASSHLQGVTDTQYF. The CDR3 nucleotides are TGCGCCAGCAGCCACCTACAGGGGGTCACAGATACGCAGTATTTT.

The genes are TRBV28 and TRBJ1-5; D gene ambiguous. Trimming took off 4 bases at V and 0 bases at J, with 10 bases between the two ends. Germline CDR1 reads MDHEN; CDR2 reads SYDVKM. The CDR3 consists of 15 residues. DNA for the CDR3: TGTGCCAGCAGTTGGGTGGGAAATAGCAATCAGCCCCAGCATTTT. Protein product: CASSWVGNSNQPQHF.

This clone was found once. The rearrangement uses TRBV28 and TRBJ2-7; the D gene is possibly TRBD2 (5 bases). This CDR3 contains 13 residues. Trimming took 2 bases from V and 6 from J, leaving 11 bases between them. The germline V gene encodes CDR1 MDHEN and CDR2 SYDVKM. The CDR3 bases are TGTGCCAGCAGTTTAAACCCCGAGGGCGAGCAGTACTTC. This sequence encodes CASSLNPEGEQYF. Filled out from reference TRBV28 and TRBJ2-7, the complete variable domain reads DVKVTQSSRYLVKRTGEKVFLECVQDMDHENMFWYRQDPGLGLRLIYFSYDVKMKEKGDIPEGYSVSREKKERFSLILESASTNQTSMYLCASSLNPEGEQYFGPGTRLTVT.

This clone was observed once. V is TRBV18 and J is TRBJ2-7, with D uncertain. V dropped 1 base and J dropped 3 bases, with 16 bases sitting between them. Germline V gene lookup returns CDR1 KGHSH and CDR2 LQKENI. The CDR3 length is 16 residues. The CDR3, as DNA: TGTGCCAGCTCACCACTACCAACCGGGCCCCACTACGAGCAGTACTTC. It yields the protein CASSPLPTGPHYEQYF.

This sequence joins TRBV29-1 and TRBJ1-1; D gene unclear. V shed 5 bases and J shed 3 bases, with 10 bases lying between them. The germline V gene has CDR1 SQVTM and CDR2 ANQGSEA. This CDR3 has 12 residues. The CDR3 sequence is CSVWVLDTEAFF. The CDR3 DNA follows: TGCAGCGTTTGGGTCCTCGACACTGAAGCTTTCTTT.

This chain connects TRBV6-5 to TRBJ2-1; 13 positions agree with TRBD2. CDR3 size: 13 residues. V shed 7 bases, J shed 8 bases, and the junction held 2 bases outside the gene matches. Looked up from germline, CDR1 is MNHEY and CDR2 is SVGAGI. CDR3 residues: CASIGLAGDEQFF. The DNA for the CDR3 is TGTGCCAGCATCGGACTAGCGGGAGATGAGCAGTTCTTC.

About this clone: The same CDR3 also results from other DNA sequences found in this sample. The chain links TRBV5-4 to TRBJ2-3, with a weak D call TRBD2 (7 bases). Germline values: CDR1 SGHNT, CDR2 YYREEE (reference sequence). CDR3 length equals 14 residues. Trimming cost V 0 bases and J 6 bases, with 11 bases left between them. CDR3 sequence: CASSLVGGGDTQYF. The CDR3 coding sequence is TGTGCCAGCAGCTTGGTCGGCGGGGGCGATACGCAGTATTTT.

This clone was counted a single time. The chain combines TRBV4-2 with TRBJ2-7; D is uncertain. Between the trimmed V and J ends, which lost 0 bases and 0 bases, there was a span of 9 bases. The CDR3 loop spans 15 amino acids. Germline V gives CDR1 LGHNA, CDR2 YNFKEQ. The CDR3 sequence: CASSQESSSSYEQYF. The CDR3 region has the DNA TGTGCCAGCAGCCAAGAATCTAGTAGCTCCTACGAGCAGTACTTC.

V and J are TRBV28 and TRBJ2-4; 7 bases match TRBD2. Germline-derived CDR1 and CDR2 are MDHEN and SYDVKM. V lost 3 bases and J lost 10; bases outside the gene matches: 3. The CDR3 contains 12 residues. CDR3 protein: CASSLSREIQYF. As DNA, the CDR3 is TGTGCCAGCAGTTTGTCGCGGGAGATTCAGTACTTC.

This clone turned up a few times. The rearrangement links TRBV7-9 to TRBJ1-1; 8 nucleotides match TRBD1. Germline V gene lookup returns CDR1 SEHNR and CDR2 FQNEAQ (reference sequence). V gave up 5 bases and J gave up 6 bases; unmatched junction bases: 2. The CDR3 consists of 12 residues. The CDR3 coding sequence is TGTGCCAGCAGCGGGGGACAGGCTGAAGCTTTCTTT. As protein: CASSGGQAEAFF.

The genes are TRBV29-1 and TRBJ2-7; TRBD2 agrees at 8 bases. The CDR3 has 13 residues. CDR1 and CDR2 (germline): SQVTM, ANQGSEA. With V trimmed by 3 bases and J by 3 bases, 4 bases remained unmatched. The CDR3 region is CSVEGGGNYEQYF. CDR3 bases: TGCAGCGTTGAGGGCGGGGGGAACTACGAGCAGTACTTC.

This chain links TRBV19 with TRBJ2-1; D may match TRBD1 or TRBD2 (6 bases each). The CDR3 totals 13 residues. Deletions cut 3 bases from V and 16 bases from J, with 19 bases between. Germline CDR1 and CDR2: LNHDA and SQIVND (reference sequence). CDR3 coding DNA: TGTGCCAGTAGTATTTCCACGGGGGCCTTGCGTTTCTTC. It specifies CASSISTGALRFF.

The gene calls are TRBV6-6 and TRBJ2-1; 8 bases fit TRBD2. Unmatched junction bases numbered 13, after V lost 2 bases and J lost 10 bases. This CDR3 has 16 amino acids. Germline assignment: CDR1 MNHNY and CDR2 SVGAGI (reference sequence). DNA for the CDR3: TGTGCCAGCAGTTACAGACCGGGACTAGATGATGACGAGCAGTTCTTC. It codes for CASSYRPGLDDDEQFF.

The rearrangement joins TRBV27 to TRBJ2-7; D ambiguous. CDR1 and CDR2 (germline): MNHEY, SMNVEV (reference sequence). The CDR3 extends over 14 amino acids. V lost 6 bases to trimming and J lost 0 bases, with 12 bases between them. DNA of the CDR3: TGTGCCAGCAGCATCTTGGGCGGCTCCTACGAGCAGTACTTC. This codes for CASSILGGSYEQYF.

A single count supports this clone. The V and J genes are TRBV11-3 and TRBJ2-7; 9 bases are a match to TRBD2. The V segment lost 0 bases and the J segment 0 bases; nucleotides outside the gene matches: 6. CDR3 length: 17 residues. Germline CDR1 and CDR2: SGHNT and YENEEA. CDR3 protein: CASSLDPSGDSSYEQYF. In nucleotides, the CDR3 is TGTGCCAGCAGCTTAGATCCTAGCGGGGATAGCTCCTACGAGCAGTACTTC.

The chain has TRBV5-1 and TRBJ2-2; D uncertain. The V gene lost 1 base and the J gene lost 0 bases, with 10 bases spanning the gap. CDR3 length: 16 residues. Germline V gene lookup returns CDR1 SGHRS and CDR2 YFSETQ. The CDR3, as DNA: TGCGCCAGCAGCTTGCAGGAGACACCGAACACCGGGGAGCTGTTTTTT. Protein sequence: CASSLQETPNTGELFF.

In this sample, this clone turned up once. The CDR3 sequence: CASSVFPSGRVYEQYF. The CDR3 DNA sequence: TGTGCCAGCAGCGTATTTCCTAGCGGGAGGGTCTACGAGCAGTACTTC. The chain joins TRBV9 to TRBJ2-7, with 12 bases aligning to TRBD2. The CDR3 contains 16 residues. J gave up 3 bases and V 1 base, and 5 bases lay outside the gene matches. CDR1 is SGDLS, CDR2 YYNGEE, per germline.

The rearrangement joins TRBV29-1 to TRBJ2-1; weak D call: TRBD1 (5 bases). V was clipped by 1 base and J by 1 base, with 14 bases between them. The CDR3 contains 16 residues. Germline CDR1 is SQVTM and CDR2 is ANQGSEA. CDR3: CSVEGPMQGSYNEQFF. For the CDR3, the DNA is TGCAGCGTTGAAGGACCAATGCAGGGTTCCTACAATGAGCAGTTCTTC.

This clone appeared once. J is TRBJ2-7 and V is TRBV21-1; the table gives TRBD1 as D, unverified against the DNA. TRBV21-1 is described as a pseudogene. CDR3 length: 15 residues. The CDR3, as DNA: TGTGCCAGCAGCAAAGAGGCAGGGCCATCCTACGAGCAGTACTTC. Its protein is CASSKEAGPSYEQYF.

The chain combines TRBV27 with TRBJ2-7; 9 bases are shared with TRBD1. This CDR3 is built from 14 residues. Germline CDR1 and CDR2: MNHEY and SMNVEV (reference sequence). Germline trimming cut 6 bases from V and 2 bases from J; bases unmatched to any gene: 5. Here the CDR3 DNA reads TGTGCCAGCAGCTGGACAGGGGATGCCTACGAGCAGTACTTC. It is translated as CASSWTGDAYEQYF.

The chain is built from TRBV5-1 and TRBJ2-1, with 10 positions matching TRBD1. CDR3 length equals 15 residues. The V gene's germline CDR1 is SGHRS and CDR2 YFSETQ. The V and J ends lost 4 bases and 4 bases, in that order; junction bases with no gene match: 5. This chain's CDR3 is CASSVGQGIYNEQFF. CDR3 sequence (DNA): TGCGCCAGCAGCGTGGGACAGGGGATATACAATGAGCAGTTCTTC.